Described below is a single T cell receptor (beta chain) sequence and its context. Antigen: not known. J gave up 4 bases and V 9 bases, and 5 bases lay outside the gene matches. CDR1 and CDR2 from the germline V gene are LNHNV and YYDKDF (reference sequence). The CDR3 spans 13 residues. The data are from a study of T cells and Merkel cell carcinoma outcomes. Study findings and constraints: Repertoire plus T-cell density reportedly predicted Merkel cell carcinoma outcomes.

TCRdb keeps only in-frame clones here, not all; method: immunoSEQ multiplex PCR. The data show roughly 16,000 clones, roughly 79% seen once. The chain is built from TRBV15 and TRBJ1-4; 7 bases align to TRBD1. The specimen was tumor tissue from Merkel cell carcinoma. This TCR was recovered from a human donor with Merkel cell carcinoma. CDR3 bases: TGTGCCACTCACAGGGGCTATAATGAAAAACTGTTTTTT. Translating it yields CATHRGYNEKLFF.